This T cell receptor (beta chain) was documented in a study of identical twins. The study's findings and limits: Among beta out-of-frame sequences, excess sharing between twins appeared weaker. Not following the same donors, the study drew its conclusions from cross-sectional statistical analysis. Insertions ran lower in abundant cord blood beta clonotypes, though not in memory repertoires.

One entry per CDR3 protein, called by TCRdb with MiXCR from the 5' RACE reads. Among 1,800,000 or so distinct CDR3 sequences listed, roughly 35% were seen once. V was pared by 3 bases and J by 1 base, with 9 bases between. Germline V gene data show CDR1 as DFQATT and CDR2 as SNEGSKA (reference sequence). The CDR3 consists of 13 residues. To note about this clonotype: Its antigen is currently unknown.

The rearrangement uses TRBV20-1 and TRBJ2-5, with D unclear. The source of this sequence is a newborn girl in good health. The specimen sequenced was cord blood. CDR3 protein: CSARTPFQETQYF. CDR3 bases: TGCAGTGCTAGGACTCCGTTCCAAGAGACCCAGTACTTC.